The 12 T cell receptor beta chains listed next were all sequenced from one sample in a study of cytomegalovirus exposure and HLA in healthy donors. 60 Vbeta and 13 Jbeta primers were used in PCR. Libraries were prepared by immunoSEQ multiplex PCR; TCRdb keeps only in-frame clonotypes and omits some of them. Seen here are 200,000 to 250,000 clones, around 76% observed once, and the top ten hold 0.63%. What was sequenced was PBMCs. These TCRs come from a man younger than 35 in good health and CMV-seronegative.

This chain links TRBV27 with TRBJ1-1; maybe TRBD1 (6 bases). The V gene's germline CDR1 is MNHEY and CDR2 SMNVEV (reference sequence). This CDR3 is built from 15 residues. Between the trimmed V and J ends, which lost 3 bases and 0 bases, there was a span of 11 bases. For the CDR3, the DNA is TGTGCCAGCAGTTTGGTTCAGGGGATGAACACTGAAGCTTTCTTT. This encodes CASSLVQGMNTEAFF.

This chain uses TRBV7-3 with TRBJ1-1; D is undetermined. The CDR3 contains 13 residues. Trimming pared 0 bases from V and 10 bases from J, leaving 12 bases between. CDR1 is SGHTA, CDR2 FQGTGA, per germline. This CDR3 is CASSLTVAAGAFF. CDR3 sequence (DNA): TGTGCCAGCAGCTTAACCGTGGCCGCGGGAGCTTTCTTT.

This chain joins TRBV11-2 and TRBJ2-1; D remains unclear. This CDR3 has 18 residues. Germline V gives CDR1 SGHAT, CDR2 FQNNGV. Trimming cost V 6 bases and J 0 bases, with 21 bases left between them. As DNA, the CDR3 is TGTGCCAGCAGGCGAACCCCATCTCGACGGAGCTCCTACAATGAGCAGTTCTTC. This codes for CASRRTPSRRSSYNEQFF.

This clone was seen a handful of times. The chain has TRBV7-2 and TRBJ2-3; 9 positions agree with TRBD1. The CDR3 loop spans 18 amino acids. Trimming removed 2 bases from V and 6 bases from J; junction bases left unmatched: 15. CDR1 SGHTA and CDR2 FQGNSA come from the germline V gene. In DNA, the CDR3 is TGTGCCAGCAGCTTACCTTTTACAGGGGGCCCAAACTTGGATACGCAGTATTTT. Translated: CASSLPFTGGPNLDTQYF.

The chain recombines TRBV5-5 with TRBJ2-7, with 9 bases aligning to TRBD2. CDR3 length: 14 residues. V was pared by 0 bases and J by 5 bases, with 3 bases of the junction left unmatched. Germline V gene data show CDR1 as SGHKS and CDR2 as YYEKEE (reference sequence). CDR3 bases: TGTGCCAGCAGCTTGGTAGCGGGAGTAAACGAGCAGTACTTC. It is translated as CASSLVAGVNEQYF.

The CDR3 protein is CASSLTLYNEQFF. CDR3 coding DNA: TGTGCCAGTAGTCTGACACTCTACAATGAGCAGTTCTTC. The chain links TRBV19 to TRBJ2-1; no clear D gene. The CDR3 length is 13 residues. Trimming left V 5 bases short and J 3 bases short, with 8 bases between. In germline, CDR1 is LNHDA, CDR2 SQIVND (reference sequence).

This chain joins TRBV6-5 and TRBJ2-1, with D possibly TRBD1 on 5 matching bases. CDR1 is MNHEY and CDR2 is SVGAGI in the germline V gene. Between the trimmed V and J ends, which lost 2 bases and 8 bases, there was a span of 13 bases. This CDR3 spans 14 amino acids. CDR3 bases: TGTGCCAGCAGTTACGGGGCGGAAGGCGATGAGCAGTTCTTC. Amino acid sequence: CASSYGAEGDEQFF.

This clone was counted a single time. This chain uses TRBV6-1 with TRBJ1-2; 7 nucleotides line up with TRBD1. The junction had 4 bases not matched to a gene; V was cut back by 5 bases and J by 4 bases. This CDR3 has 13 residues. CDR1 is MNHNS and CDR2 is SASEGT in the germline V gene. The CDR3 sequence is CASSKDRAYGYTF. Written as DNA, the CDR3 is TGTGCCAGCAGTAAAGACAGGGCCTATGGCTACACCTTC.

With respect to this clone: At the DNA level, this CDR3 is encoded by other sequences in the same sample as well. The V call is TRBV19, the J call TRBJ1-5; TRBD1 is a possible D gene (5 bases). The germline V gene has CDR1 LNHDA and CDR2 SQIVND (reference sequence). The CDR3 totals 13 residues. Trimming cost V 5 bases and J 4 bases, with 9 bases left between them. CDR3 amino acids: CASSLQGNQPQHF. The CDR3 DNA reads TGTGCCAGTAGTTTGCAGGGTAATCAGCCCCAGCATTTT.

The rearrangement uses TRBV9 and TRBJ2-5, with 9 nucleotides matching TRBD1. The junction had 8 bases not matched to a gene; V was cut back by 0 bases and J by 5 bases. The CDR3 spans 16 residues. Germline CDR1 reads SGDLS; CDR2 reads YYNGEE. The CDR3 DNA follows: TGTGCCAGCAGCGTAGCCGGGACAGGGAGGGTTGAGACCCAGTACTTC. This sequence encodes CASSVAGTGRVETQYF.

The chain employs TRBV30 and TRBJ1-5; D not resolved. The CDR3 spans 14 residues. Germline CDR1 GTSNPN, CDR2 SVGIG (reference sequence). Trimming removed 3 bases from V and 4 bases from J, with 13 bases in between. This CDR3 reads CAWSGGRTNQPQHF. In nucleotides, the CDR3 is TGTGCCTGGAGCGGAGGACGGACTAATCAGCCCCAGCATTTT.

This CDR3 is CASSPGTGGDYEQYF. CDR3 in DNA: TGTGCCAGCAGCCCCGGGACAGGGGGCGATTACGAGCAGTACTTC. The chain uses TRBV6-5 and TRBJ2-7, with TRBD1 matching 12 bases. Trimming removed 6 bases from V and 4 bases from J; junction bases left unmatched: 7. The CDR3 has 15 residues. Per germline, CDR1 MNHEY and CDR2 SVGAGI.